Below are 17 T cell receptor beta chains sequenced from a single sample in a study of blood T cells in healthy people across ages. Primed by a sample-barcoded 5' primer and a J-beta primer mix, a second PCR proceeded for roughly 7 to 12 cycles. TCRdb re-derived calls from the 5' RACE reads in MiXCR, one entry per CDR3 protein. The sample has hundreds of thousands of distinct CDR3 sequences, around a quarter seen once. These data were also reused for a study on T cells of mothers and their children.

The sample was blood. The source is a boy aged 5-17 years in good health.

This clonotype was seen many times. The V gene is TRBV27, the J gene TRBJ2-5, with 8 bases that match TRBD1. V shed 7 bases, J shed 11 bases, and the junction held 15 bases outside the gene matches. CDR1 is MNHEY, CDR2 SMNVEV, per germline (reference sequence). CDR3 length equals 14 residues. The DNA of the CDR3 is TGTGCCAGCACCCCTTGGGCAGGGGGCGAGGCGCAGTACTTC. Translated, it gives CASTPWAGGEAQYF.

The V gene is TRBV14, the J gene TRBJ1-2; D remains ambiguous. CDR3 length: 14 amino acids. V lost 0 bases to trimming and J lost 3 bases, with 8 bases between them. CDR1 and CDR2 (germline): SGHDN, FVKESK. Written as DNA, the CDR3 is TGTGCCAGCAGCCAAGATCCGGCAGACTATGGCTACACCTTC. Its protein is CASSQDPADYGYTF.

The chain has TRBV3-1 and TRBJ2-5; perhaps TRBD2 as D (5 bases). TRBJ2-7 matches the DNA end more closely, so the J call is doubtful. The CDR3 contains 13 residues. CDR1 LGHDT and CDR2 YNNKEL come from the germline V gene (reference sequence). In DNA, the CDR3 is TGTGCCAGCAGACTAAACGGACTCTACGAGCAGTACTTC. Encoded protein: CASRLNGLYEQYF.

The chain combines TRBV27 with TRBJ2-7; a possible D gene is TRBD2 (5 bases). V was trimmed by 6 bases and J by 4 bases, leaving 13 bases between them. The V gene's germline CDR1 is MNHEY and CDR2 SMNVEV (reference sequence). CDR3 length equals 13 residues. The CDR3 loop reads CASSMGRSYEQYF. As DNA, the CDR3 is TGTGCCAGCAGCATGGGGAGATCTTACGAGCAGTACTTC.

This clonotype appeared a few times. The CDR3 sequence is CASSMTSSLYDTQYF. CDR3 sequence (DNA): TGTGCCAGCAGCATGACTAGCAGTCTATATGATACGCAGTATTTT. This chain connects TRBV7-8 to TRBJ2-3; 7 bases fit TRBD2. J was trimmed by 6 bases and V by 5 bases; bases with no gene match: 11. CDR1 and CDR2 (germline): SGHVS, FQNEAQ. The CDR3 is 15 amino acids.

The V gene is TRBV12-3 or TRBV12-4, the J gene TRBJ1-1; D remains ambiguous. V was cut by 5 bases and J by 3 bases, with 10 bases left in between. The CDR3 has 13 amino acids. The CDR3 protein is CASSPLGDTEAFF. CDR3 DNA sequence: TGTGCCAGCAGTCCCCTCGGGGACACTGAAGCTTTCTTT.

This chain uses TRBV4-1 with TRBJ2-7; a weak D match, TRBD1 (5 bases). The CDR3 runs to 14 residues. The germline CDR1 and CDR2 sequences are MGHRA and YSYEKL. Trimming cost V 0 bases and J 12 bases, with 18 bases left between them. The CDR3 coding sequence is TGCGCCAGCAGCCAAGAACCTCAGGGTGGAAATAGGTACTTC. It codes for CASSQEPQGGNRYF.

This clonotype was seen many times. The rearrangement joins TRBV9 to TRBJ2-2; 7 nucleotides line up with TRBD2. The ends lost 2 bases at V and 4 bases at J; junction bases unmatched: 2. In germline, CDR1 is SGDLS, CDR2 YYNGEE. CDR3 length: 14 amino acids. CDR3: CASSVGGGTGELFF. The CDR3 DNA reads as TGTGCCAGCAGCGTGGGGGGGGGCACCGGGGAGCTGTTTTTT.

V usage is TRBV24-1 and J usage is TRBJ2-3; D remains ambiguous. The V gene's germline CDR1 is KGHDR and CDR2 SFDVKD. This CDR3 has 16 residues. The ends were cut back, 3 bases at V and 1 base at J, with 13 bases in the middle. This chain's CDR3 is CATSDPGEVGTDTQYF. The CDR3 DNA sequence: TGTGCCACCAGTGATCCAGGAGAGGTCGGCACAGATACGCAGTATTTT.

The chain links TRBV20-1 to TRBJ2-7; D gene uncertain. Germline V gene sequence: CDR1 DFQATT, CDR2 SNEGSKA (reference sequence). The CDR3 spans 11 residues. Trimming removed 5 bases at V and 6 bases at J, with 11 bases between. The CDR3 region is CSAVFELEQYF. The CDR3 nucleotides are TGCAGTGCTGTTTTTGAACTCGAGCAGTACTTC.

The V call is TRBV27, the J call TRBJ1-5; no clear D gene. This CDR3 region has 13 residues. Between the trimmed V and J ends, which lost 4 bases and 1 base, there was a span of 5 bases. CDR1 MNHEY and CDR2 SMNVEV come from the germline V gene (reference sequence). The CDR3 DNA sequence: TGTGCCAGCAGTTCAGGAAGCAATCAGCCCCAGCATTTT. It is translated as CASSSGSNQPQHF.

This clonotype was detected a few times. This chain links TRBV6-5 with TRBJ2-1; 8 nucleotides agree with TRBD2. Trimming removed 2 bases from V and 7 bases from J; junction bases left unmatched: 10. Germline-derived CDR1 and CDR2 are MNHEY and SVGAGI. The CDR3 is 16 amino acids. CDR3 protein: CASSYRSGSRGNEQFF. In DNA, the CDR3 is TGTGCCAGCAGTTACCGGAGCGGGAGTCGTGGTAATGAGCAGTTCTTC.

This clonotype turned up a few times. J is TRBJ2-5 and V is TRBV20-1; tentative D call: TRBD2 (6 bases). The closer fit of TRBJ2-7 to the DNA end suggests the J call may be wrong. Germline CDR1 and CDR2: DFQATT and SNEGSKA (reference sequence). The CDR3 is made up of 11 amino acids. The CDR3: CSARGLAEQYF. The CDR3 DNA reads TGCAGTGCTAGGGGACTCGCCGAGCAGTACTTC.

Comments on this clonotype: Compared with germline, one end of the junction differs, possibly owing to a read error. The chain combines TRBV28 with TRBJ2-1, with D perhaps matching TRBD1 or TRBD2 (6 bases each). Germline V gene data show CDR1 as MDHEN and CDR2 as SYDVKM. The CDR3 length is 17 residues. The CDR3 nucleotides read TGTGCCAGCAGTTCCGCGGGACACCCGGTGATCTACAATGAGCGGTTCTTC. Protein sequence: CASSSAGHPVIYNERFF.

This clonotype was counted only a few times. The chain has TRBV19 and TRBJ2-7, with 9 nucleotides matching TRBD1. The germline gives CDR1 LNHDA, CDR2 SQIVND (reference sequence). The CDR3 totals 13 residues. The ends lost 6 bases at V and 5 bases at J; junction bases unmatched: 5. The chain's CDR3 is CASRGTGHHEQYF. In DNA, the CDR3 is TGTGCCAGTAGAGGGACAGGGCACCACGAGCAGTACTTC.

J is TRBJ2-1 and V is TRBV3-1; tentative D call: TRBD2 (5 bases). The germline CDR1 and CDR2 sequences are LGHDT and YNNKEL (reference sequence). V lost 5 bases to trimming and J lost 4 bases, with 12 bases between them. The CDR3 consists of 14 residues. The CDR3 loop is CASSEGFSYNEQFF. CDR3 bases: TGTGCCAGCAGCGAGGGATTCAGTTACAATGAGCAGTTCTTC.

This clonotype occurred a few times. CDR3 nucleotide sequence: TGTGCCAGCACCGTCCCAGGAGGAAACATTCAGTACTTC. It yields the protein CASTVPGGNIQYF. This chain uses TRBV2 with TRBJ2-4; D is perhaps TRBD2 (5 bases). Germline CDR1 and CDR2: SNHLY and FYNNEI. The V end lost 7 bases, the J end lost 6 bases, and 13 bases lay between the germline ends. The CDR3 contains 13 residues.